The sequence of this TCR beta chain was determined in a study of cytotoxic CD8 clonotypes in ibrutinib-treated CLL. Whole-study context: Patients: more than 10 relapsed/refractory, fewer than 16 treatment-naive, 17 IGHV unmutated.

Data came from immunoSEQ multiplex PCR; TCRdb stores just in-frame clones and leaves some out. The sample consists of roughly 110,000 clones, 50% to 65% of them appearing once. The source is a human donor with chronic lymphocytic leukemia. Here the sequenced sample was PBMCs, taken after 24 months of ibrutinib treatment.

This CDR3 is CASSTMGITGNTIYF. CDR3 coding DNA: TGTGCCAGCAGTACGATGGGCATTACAGGAAACACCATATATTTT. The gene calls are TRBV7-2 and TRBJ1-3; D uncertain. V lost 6 bases to trimming and J lost 4 bases, with 16 bases between them. There are 15 residues in the CDR3. Germline V gene data show CDR1 as SGHTA and CDR2 as FQGNSA.